This TCR beta chain originates from a study of siplizumab effects on memory and regulatory T cells. About the study: Mixed lymphocyte reactions were paired, with siplizumab at around 1 ug/mL or without drug.

Coculture of mixed lymphocyte reaction cells was performed at 37°C for roughly six days. CDR3 length equals 16 residues. Overall study results and limits: The diversity of naive T cells seemed greater than that of memory cells, and their alloresponse contribution seemed major. Naive or memory phenotype assignment was not possible for roughly 75-97% of proliferating CD4+ or CD8+ clones. Siplizumab produced a significant reduction in alloreactive sequences that were traceable to unstimulated CD4+ memory cells.

This clone appeared a few times. Its specificity is unknown. The table came from immunoSEQ multiplex PCR; TCRdb's copy has only in-frame clones and leaves some out. The sample has 12,000 or so clones; around 45% are singletons. Sequencing was carried out using CFSE-low (dividing) CD8+ T cells sorted from an allogeneic mixed lymphocyte reaction. V is TRBV1 and J is TRBJ2-1; TRBD2, the table's D call, lacks a check against the DNA. TRBV1 is classified as a pseudogene. This sequence originates from a human donor in good health; the cells came from an allogeneic mixed lymphocyte reaction. Some clones in this sample may be carry-over from other donors' samples. The CDR3 spells CTSSQDLTSGSTEQFF. The DNA for the CDR3 is TGCACCAGCAGCCAAGATCTGACTAGCGGGAGTACTGAGCAGTTCTTC.